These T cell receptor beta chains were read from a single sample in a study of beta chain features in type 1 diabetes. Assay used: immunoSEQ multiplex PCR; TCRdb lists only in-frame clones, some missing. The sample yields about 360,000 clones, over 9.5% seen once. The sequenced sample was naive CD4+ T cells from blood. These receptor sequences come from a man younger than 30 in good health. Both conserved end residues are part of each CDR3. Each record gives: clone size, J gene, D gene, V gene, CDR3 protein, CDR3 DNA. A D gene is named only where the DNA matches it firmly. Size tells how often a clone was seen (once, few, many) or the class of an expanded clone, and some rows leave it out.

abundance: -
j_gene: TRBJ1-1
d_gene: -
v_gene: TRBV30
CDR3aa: CAWRRRGDTEAFF
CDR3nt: TGTGCCTGGAGGCGGCGGGGGGACACTGAAGCTTTCTTT

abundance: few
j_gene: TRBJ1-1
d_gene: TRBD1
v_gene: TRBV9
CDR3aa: CASSVEGQGTEAFF
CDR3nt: TGTGCCAGCAGCGTAGAGGGACAGGGAACTGAAGCTTTCTTT

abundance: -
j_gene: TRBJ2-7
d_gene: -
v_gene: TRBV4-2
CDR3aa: CASSPDFDGWYEQYF
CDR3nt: TGTGCCAGCAGCCCTGACTTTGACGGGTGGTACGAGCAGTACTTC

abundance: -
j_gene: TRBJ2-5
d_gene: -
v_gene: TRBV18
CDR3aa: CASSPAGQETQYF
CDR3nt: TGTGCCAGCTCACCGGCGGGTCAAGAGACCCAGTACTTC

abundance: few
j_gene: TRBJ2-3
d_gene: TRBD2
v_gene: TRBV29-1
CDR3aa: CSVEFLAGGTDTQYF
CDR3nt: TGCAGCGTTGAGTTTCTAGCGGGGGGCACAGATACGCAGTATTTT

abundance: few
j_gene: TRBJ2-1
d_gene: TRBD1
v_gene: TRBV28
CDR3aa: CASSPGQTPNEQFF
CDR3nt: TGTGCCAGCAGTCCGGGACAGACCCCGAATGAGCAGTTCTTC

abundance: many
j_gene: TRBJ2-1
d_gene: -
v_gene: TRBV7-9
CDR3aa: CASSLMDTEQFF
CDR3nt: TGTGCCAGCAGCTTAATGGACACTGAGCAGTTCTTC

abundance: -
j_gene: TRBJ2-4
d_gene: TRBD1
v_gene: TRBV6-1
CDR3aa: CASSDAGQGNIQYF
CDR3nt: TGTGCCAGCAGTGACGCGGGACAGGGAAACATTCAGTACTTC

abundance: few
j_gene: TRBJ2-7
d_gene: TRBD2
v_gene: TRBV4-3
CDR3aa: CASSQDPSGRSYEQYF
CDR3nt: TGCGCCAGCAGCCAAGACCCTAGCGGGAGGTCTTACGAGCAGTACTTC

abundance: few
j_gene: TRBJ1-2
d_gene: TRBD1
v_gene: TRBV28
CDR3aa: CASSLRGQYTF
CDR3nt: TGTGCCAGCAGTTTAAGGGGACAGTACACCTTC

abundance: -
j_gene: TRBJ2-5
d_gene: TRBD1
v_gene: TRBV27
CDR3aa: CASSPLRTGAFQETQYF
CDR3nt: TGTGCCAGCAGTCCCCTACGGACAGGGGCTTTCCAAGAGACCCAGTACTTC

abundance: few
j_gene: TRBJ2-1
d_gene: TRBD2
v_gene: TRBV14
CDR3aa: CASSQGKVAGVVVQFF
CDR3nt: TGTGCCAGCAGCCAAGGAAAGGTAGCGGGAGTAGTGGTGCAGTTCTTC

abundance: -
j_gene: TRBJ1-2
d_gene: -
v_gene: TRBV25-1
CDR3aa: CASRSQTYGYTF
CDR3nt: TGTGCCAGCAGGTCACAAACCTATGGCTACACCTTC

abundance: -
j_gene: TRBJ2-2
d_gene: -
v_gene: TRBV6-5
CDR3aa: CASSYPGRTGELFF
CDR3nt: TGTGCCAGCAGTTACCCAGGGCGTACCGGGGAGCTGTTTTTT

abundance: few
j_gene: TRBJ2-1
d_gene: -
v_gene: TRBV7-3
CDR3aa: CASSFTQSGEQFF
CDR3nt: TGTGCCAGCAGCTTTACACAATCGGGTGAGCAGTTCTTC

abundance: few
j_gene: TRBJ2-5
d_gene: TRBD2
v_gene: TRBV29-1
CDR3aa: CSVEGTSGSRPGETQYF
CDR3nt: TGCAGCGTTGAAGGGACTAGCGGGAGTAGGCCTGGAGAGACCCAGTACTTC

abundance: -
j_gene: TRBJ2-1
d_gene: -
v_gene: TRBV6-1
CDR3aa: CASSARKGEDEQFF
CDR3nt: TGTGCCAGCAGTGCCCGGAAGGGAGAAGATGAGCAGTTCTTC

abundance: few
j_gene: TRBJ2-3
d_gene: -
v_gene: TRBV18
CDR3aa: CASSGGTDTQYF
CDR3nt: TGTGCCAGCTCGGGCGGCACAGATACGCAGTATTTT

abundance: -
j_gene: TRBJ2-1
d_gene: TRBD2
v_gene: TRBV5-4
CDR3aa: CASSQTSGAYNEQFF
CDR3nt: TGTGCCAGCAGCCAGACTAGCGGGGCCTACAATGAGCAGTTCTTC

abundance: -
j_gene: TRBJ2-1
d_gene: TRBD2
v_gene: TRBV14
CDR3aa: CASSQEGGSRLAGFLDEQFF
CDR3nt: TGTGCCAGCAGCCAAGAAGGCGGCTCGAGGCTAGCGGGTTTTCTTGATGAGCAGTTCTTC

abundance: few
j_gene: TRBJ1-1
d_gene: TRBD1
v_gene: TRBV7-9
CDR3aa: CASSRKQGAGTEAFF
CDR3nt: TGTGCCAGCAGCCGGAAACAGGGGGCGGGCACTGAAGCTTTCTTT

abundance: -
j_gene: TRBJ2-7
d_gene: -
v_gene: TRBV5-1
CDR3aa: CASSLDTLYEQYF
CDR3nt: TGCGCCAGCAGCTTGGACACCCTCTACGAGCAGTACTTC

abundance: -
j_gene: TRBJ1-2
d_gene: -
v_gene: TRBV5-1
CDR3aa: CASHGQFNYGYTF
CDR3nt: TGCGCCAGCCATGGACAGTTTAACTATGGCTACACCTTC

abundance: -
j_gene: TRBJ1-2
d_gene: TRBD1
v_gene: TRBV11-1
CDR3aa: CASGEQTGGLYGYTF
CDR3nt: TGTGCCAGCGGGGAACAGACAGGGGGCCTCTATGGCTACACCTTC

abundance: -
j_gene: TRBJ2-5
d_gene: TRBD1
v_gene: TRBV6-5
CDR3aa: CASQGQGGKTQYF
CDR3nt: TGTGCCAGCCAAGGACAGGGCGGCAAGACCCAGTACTTC

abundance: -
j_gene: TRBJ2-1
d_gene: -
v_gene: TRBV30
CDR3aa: CAWSGGLINEQFF
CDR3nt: TGTGCCTGGAGTGGGGGACTTATTAATGAGCAGTTCTTC

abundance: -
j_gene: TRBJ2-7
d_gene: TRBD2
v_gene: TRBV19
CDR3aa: CASSIDSSGDYEQYF
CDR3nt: TGTGCCAGTAGTATAGACTCTAGCGGGGACTACGAGCAGTACTTC

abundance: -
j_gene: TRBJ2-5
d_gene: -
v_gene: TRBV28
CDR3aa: CASSGGYQETQYF
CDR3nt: TGTGCCAGCAGCGGGGGATACCAAGAGACCCAGTACTTC

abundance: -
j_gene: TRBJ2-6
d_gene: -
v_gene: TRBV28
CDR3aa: CATLGANVLTF
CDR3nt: TGTGCCACCTTAGGGGCCAACGTCCTGACTTTC

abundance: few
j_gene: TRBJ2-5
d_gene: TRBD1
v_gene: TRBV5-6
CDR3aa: CASSLGTGKWETQYF
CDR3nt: TGTGCCAGCAGCTTGGGGACAGGGAAATGGGAGACCCAGTACTTC

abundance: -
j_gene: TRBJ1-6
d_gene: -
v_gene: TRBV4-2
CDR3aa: CASSLDSPDSPLHF
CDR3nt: TGTGCCAGCAGCTTGGACAGTCCCGATTCACCCCTCCACTTT

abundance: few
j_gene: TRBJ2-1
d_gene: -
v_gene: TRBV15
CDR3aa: CATSGSSGGGNLPNNEQFF
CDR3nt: TGTGCCACCAGCGGATCTAGCGGAGGGGGGAACCTCCCCAACAATGAGCAGTTCTTC

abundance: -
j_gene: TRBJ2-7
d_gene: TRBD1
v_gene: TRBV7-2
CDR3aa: CASGGQAYEQYF
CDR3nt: TGTGCCAGCGGCGGACAGGCCTACGAGCAGTACTTC

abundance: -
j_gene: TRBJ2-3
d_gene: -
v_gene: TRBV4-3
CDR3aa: CASSQDRRGAQDTQYF
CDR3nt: TGCGCCAGCAGCCAAGATCGTCGGGGGGCGCAAGATACGCAGTATTTT

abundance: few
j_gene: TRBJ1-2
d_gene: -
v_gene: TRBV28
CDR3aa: CASRGLRGGYTF
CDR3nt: TGTGCCAGCAGGGGGCTTCGTGGTGGCTACACCTTC

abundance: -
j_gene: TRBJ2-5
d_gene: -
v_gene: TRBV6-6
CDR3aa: CASSSRQSETQYF
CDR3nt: TGTGCCAGCAGTTCGCGACAATCCGAGACCCAGTACTTC

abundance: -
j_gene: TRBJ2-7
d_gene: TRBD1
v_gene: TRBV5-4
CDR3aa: CASSLYPGQTKQYF
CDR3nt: TGTGCCAGCAGCTTGTACCCGGGACAGACAAAGCAGTACTTC

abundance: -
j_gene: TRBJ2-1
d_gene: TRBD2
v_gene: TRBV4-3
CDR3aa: CASSQESAGGQYNEQFF
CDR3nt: TGCGCCAGCAGCCAAGAGTCGGCGGGGGGGCAGTACAATGAGCAGTTCTTC

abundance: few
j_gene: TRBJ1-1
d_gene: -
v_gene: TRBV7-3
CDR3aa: CASSLKGESTEAFF
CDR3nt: TGTGCCAGCAGCTTAAAGGGGGAGAGCACTGAAGCTTTCTTT

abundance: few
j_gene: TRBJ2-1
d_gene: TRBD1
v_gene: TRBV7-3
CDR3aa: CASSEGASSSYNEQFF
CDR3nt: TGTGCCAGCAGCGAGGGGGCTAGCAGCTCCTACAATGAGCAGTTCTTC

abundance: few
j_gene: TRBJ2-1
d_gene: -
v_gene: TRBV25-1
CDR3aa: CASTKDSHNEQFF
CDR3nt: TGTGCCAGCACTAAGGACAGCCACAATGAGCAGTTCTTC

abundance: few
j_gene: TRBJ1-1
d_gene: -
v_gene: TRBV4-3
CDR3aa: CASSQFLKNTEAFF
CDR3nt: TGCGCCAGCAGCCAATTCCTAAAGAACACTGAAGCTTTCTTT

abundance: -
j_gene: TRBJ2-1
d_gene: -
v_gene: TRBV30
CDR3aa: CAWSVLDIDEQFF
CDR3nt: TGTGCCTGGAGTGTCTTAGATATCGATGAGCAGTTCTTC

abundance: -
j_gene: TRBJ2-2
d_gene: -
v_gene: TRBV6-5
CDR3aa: CASSRGGTGELFF
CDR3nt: TGTGCCAGCAGTCGGGGAGGAACCGGGGAGCTGTTTTTT

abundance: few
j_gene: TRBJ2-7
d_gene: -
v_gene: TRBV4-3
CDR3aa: CASSLREGDYEQYF
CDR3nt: TGCGCCAGCAGCCTTCGCGAGGGAGACTACGAGCAGTACTTC

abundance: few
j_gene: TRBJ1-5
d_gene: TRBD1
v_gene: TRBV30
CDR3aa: CAWAVTGGWQPQHF
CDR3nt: TGTGCCTGGGCAGTTACAGGGGGCTGGCAGCCCCAGCATTTT

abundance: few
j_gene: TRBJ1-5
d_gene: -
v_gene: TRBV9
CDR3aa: CASSSGRDQPQHF
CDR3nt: TGTGCCAGCAGCTCCGGGAGGGATCAGCCCCAGCATTTT

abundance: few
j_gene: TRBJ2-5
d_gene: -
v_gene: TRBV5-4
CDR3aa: CASSIPGGETQYF
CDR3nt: TGTGCCAGCAGCATACCGGGTGGAGAGACCCAGTACTTC

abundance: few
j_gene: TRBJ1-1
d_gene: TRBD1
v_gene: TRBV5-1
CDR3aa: CASSFVRQGGTEAFF
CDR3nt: TGCGCCAGCAGCTTCGTACGACAGGGTGGCACTGAAGCTTTCTTT

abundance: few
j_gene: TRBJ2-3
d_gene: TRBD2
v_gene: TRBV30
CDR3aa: CAWSADSGGAADTQYF
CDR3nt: TGTGCCTGGAGTGCCGATAGCGGGGGGGCAGCAGATACGCAGTATTTT

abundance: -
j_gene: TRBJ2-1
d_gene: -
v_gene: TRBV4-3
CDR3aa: CASSQVGGSYNEQFF
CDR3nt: TGCGCCAGCAGCCAAGTAGGGGGCTCCTACAATGAGCAGTTCTTC

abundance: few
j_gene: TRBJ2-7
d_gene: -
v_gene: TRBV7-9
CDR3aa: CASSFPPGAYEQYF
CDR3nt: TGTGCCAGCAGCTTTCCGCCAGGGGCCTACGAGCAGTACTTC

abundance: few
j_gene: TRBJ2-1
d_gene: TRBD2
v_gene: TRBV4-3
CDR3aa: CASSQGPTSGYNEQFF
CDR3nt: TGCGCCAGCAGCCAAGGACCTACTAGCGGTTACAATGAGCAGTTCTTC

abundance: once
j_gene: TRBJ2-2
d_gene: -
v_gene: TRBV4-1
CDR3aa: CASSSNSGTGELFF
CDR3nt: TGCGCCAGCAGCTCGAACAGTGGCACCGGGGAGCTGTTTTTT